The 26 T cell receptor beta chains listed next were all sequenced from one sample in a study of spatial heterogeneity in lung cancer. One entry per CDR3 protein results from TCRdb running MiXCR on the 5' RACE reads. This table has some 87,000 distinct CDR3 sequences, 7% to 9% appearing once. The time point is: sample taken at primary tumor resection. Whole RNA was taken from tumor, nontumor lung or frozen PBMC; it was then sequenced unsorted. The input for sequencing was PBMCs, taken at surgery. These receptors came from a male donor with early-stage non-small cell lung cancer.

The chain has TRBV6-2 or TRBV6-3 and TRBJ1-5, with D uncertain. Between the trimmed V and J ends, which lost 8 bases and 3 bases, there was a span of 20 bases. Germline CDR1 is MNHEY and CDR2 is SVGEGT. The CDR3 loop spans 16 amino acids. CDR3 loop: CASPPSRPGYNQPQHF. The CDR3 DNA sequence: TGTGCCAGCCCCCCGAGCCGTCCGGGGTACAATCAGCCCCAGCATTTT.

The chain joins TRBV5-8 to TRBJ1-5; D remains ambiguous. Trimming pared 2 bases from V and 4 bases from J, leaving 4 bases between. This CDR3 has 12 residues. Germline CDR1 SGHTS, CDR2 YDEGEE. The CDR3 loop reads CASSFRNQPQHF. The CDR3 DNA follows: TGTGCCAGCAGCTTCCGGAATCAGCCCCAGCATTTT.

V is TRBV29-1 and J is TRBJ2-3; no clear D. The CDR3 has 11 amino acids. V was pared by 8 bases and J by 4 bases, with 10 bases between. Germline V CDR1 and CDR2: SQVTM, ANQGSEA. The CDR3 bases are TGCAGCAAGGGATGGGCAGATACGCAGTATTTT. Its translation: CSKGWADTQYF.

In nucleotides, the CDR3 is TGTGCCAGCAGCTTCAAGACAGGGGGCACCTACGAGCAGTACTTC. Protein product: CASSFKTGGTYEQYF. V is TRBV11-1 and J is TRBJ2-7; the match to TRBD1 covers 10 bases. From germline, CDR1 is SGHAT and CDR2 FQDESV (reference sequence). There are 15 residues in the CDR3. With V trimmed by 3 bases and J by 2 bases, 4 bases remained unmatched.

The rearrangement joins TRBV19 to TRBJ2-7; D may be TRBD1 (6 bases). CDR3 length equals 15 residues. V gave up 4 bases and J gave up 2 bases, with 15 bases separating them. Germline CDR1 and CDR2: LNHDA and SQIVND (reference sequence). The CDR3 nucleotides are TGTGCCAGTAGTACTACAGGGATTCGGCCCTACGAGCAGTACTTC. Translating gives CASSTTGIRPYEQYF.

The chain combines TRBV6-2 or TRBV6-3 with TRBJ1-5; D may be TRBD1 (5 bases). The CDR3 sequence is 12 residues long. Germline CDR1 and CDR2: MNHEY and SVGEGT. Between the trimmed V and J ends, which lost 4 bases and 7 bases, there was a span of 8 bases. The CDR3 DNA reads TGTGCCAGCAGTTCAGGGTGGCAGCCCCAGCATTTT. Residues: CASSSGWQPQHF.

Ten or more counts support this clonotype. The rearrangement links TRBV12-3 or TRBV12-4 to TRBJ1-1; 7 bases line up with TRBD1. CDR3 size: 13 residues. Germline trimming cut 8 bases from V and 5 bases from J; bases unmatched to any gene: 8. The chain's CDR3 is CASGATGRTEAFF. In DNA, the CDR3 is TGTGCCAGCGGGGCGACAGGGAGGACTGAAGCTTTCTTT.

The table lists this clonotype with many counts. The chain combines TRBV13 with TRBJ2-7, with TRBD1 matching over 7 bases. Trimming cost V 5 bases and J 7 bases; bases outside gene matches: 5. Germline values: CDR1 PRHDT, CDR2 FYEKMQ (reference sequence). This CDR3 spans 12 amino acids. CDR3 protein: CASSLTGVEQYF. The CDR3 DNA is TGTGCCAGCAGCCTAACAGGGGTTGAGCAGTACTTC.

The chain carries TRBV5-6 and TRBJ2-5, with 9 bases lining up with TRBD1. The CDR3 is made up of 17 amino acids. V dropped 4 bases and J dropped 1; count of bases not matched to a gene: 11. Germline V gene lookup returns CDR1 SGHDT and CDR2 YYEEEE. Here the CDR3 DNA reads TGTGCCAGCAGCGCAAATCCGGGACAGGGACTCCAAGAGACCCAGTACTTC. Translation gives CASSANPGQGLQETQYF.

This clonotype was seen only a few times. The chain employs TRBV5-6 and TRBJ1-2; 9 bases are a match to TRBD1. V was clipped by 3 bases and J by 6 bases; unmatched bases: 3. In germline, CDR1 is SGHDT, CDR2 YYEEEE. The CDR3 loop spans 13 amino acids. The CDR3 region has the DNA TGTGCCAGCAGCTGGGACAGGGACCATGGCTACACCTTC. This encodes CASSWDRDHGYTF.

This clonotype appeared many times. The chain combines TRBV28 with TRBJ2-3, with D tentatively TRBD1 (6 bases). The CDR3 has 15 amino acids. V lost 3 bases, J lost 2 bases, and 12 bases lay in between. CDR1 and CDR2 (germline): MDHEN, SYDVKM. The DNA of the CDR3 is TGTGCCAGCAGTTTGGGGGCAGGCTACACAGATACGCAGTATTTT. This codes for CASSLGAGYTDTQYF.

This clonotype was counted only a few times. The gene calls are TRBV5-1 and TRBJ2-5; 10 bases map to TRBD2. The CDR3 consists of 15 residues. J was trimmed by 0 bases and V by 4 bases; bases with no gene match: 3. Germline assignment: CDR1 SGHRS and CDR2 YFSETQ. The CDR3 region is CASSVTSGYQETQYF. The DNA of the CDR3 is TGCGCCAGCAGCGTGACTAGCGGGTACCAAGAGACCCAGTACTTC.

The genes are TRBV9 and TRBJ2-7; 7 positions match TRBD2. The CDR3 length is 16 residues. Germline CDR1 SGDLS, CDR2 YYNGEE. Trimming removed 1 base from V and 6 bases from J; junction bases left unmatched: 13. CDR3 nucleotide sequence: TGTGCCAGCAGCGTAACACAATTAGCGGGTTTATCCGAGCAGTACTTC. Amino acids: CASSVTQLAGLSEQYF.

This clonotype was counted between two and nine times. The rearrangement uses TRBV10-2 and TRBJ2-5; possible D gene TRBD2, 7 bases. The V end lost 8 bases, the J end lost 4 bases, and 20 bases lay between the germline ends. The germline V gene encodes CDR1 WSHSY and CDR2 SAAADI. The CDR3 has 15 amino acids. CDR3 sequence (DNA): TGCGCCAGCCGGGGGGCGGACTATGCTGGAGAGACCCAGTACTTC. It yields the protein CASRGADYAGETQYF.

This clonotype appeared a few times. The J gene is TRBJ2-7, the V gene TRBV10-3; maybe TRBD2 (6 bases). The CDR3 loop spans 14 amino acids. Trimming took off 4 bases at V and 2 bases at J, with 12 bases between the two ends. Germline CDR1 ENHRY, CDR2 SYGVKD. CDR3 sequence: CAISVPGGAYEQYF. The DNA of the CDR3 is TGTGCCATCAGTGTCCCCGGGGGAGCCTACGAGCAGTACTTC.

This clonotype has at least ten counts. This chain uses TRBV18 with TRBJ1-6, with D hard to call. The CDR3 totals 12 residues. V lost 2 bases and J lost 10, with 6 bases in between. Germline V gene data show CDR1 as KGHSH and CDR2 as LQKENI. The CDR3 nucleotides read TGTGCCAGCTCACCAAACGACTCACCCCTCCACTTT. Protein: CASSPNDSPLHF.

This clonotype has just a few counts. V gene TRBV2 combines with J gene TRBJ1-5, with D maybe TRBD1 (5 bases). Germline CDR1 reads SNHLY; CDR2 reads FYNNEI. The CDR3 has 14 amino acids. With 5 bases removed from V and 6 bases from J, the gap between germline ends came to 14 bases. Here the CDR3 DNA reads TGTGCCAGCAGTTGGGGGGATCGGGGTCAGCCCCAGCATTTT. It encodes CASSWGDRGQPQHF.

The gene calls are TRBV10-3 and TRBJ2-1; 7 bases are shared with TRBD2. Germline V gene sequence: CDR1 ENHRY, CDR2 SYGVKD. V shed 8 bases and J 4 bases; nucleotides not matched to a gene: 8. The CDR3 contains 14 residues. This CDR3 reads CAISGLGDYNEQFF. The CDR3 DNA sequence: TGTGCCATCTCCGGACTAGGTGATTACAATGAGCAGTTCTTC.

This clonotype came up many times. The rearrangement links TRBV12-3 or TRBV12-4 to TRBJ1-3; no clear D gene. V lost 3 bases and J lost 2, with 8 bases in between. This CDR3 spans 14 amino acids. Here the CDR3 DNA reads TGTGCCAGCAGTTTTGTGGTGGCTGGAAACACCATATATTTT. Translation: CASSFVVAGNTIYF.

The CDR3 reads CASSAPEGYNEQFF. CDR3 in DNA: TGTGCCAGCAGTGCCCCTGAGGGCTACAATGAGCAGTTCTTC. The chain carries TRBV5-6 and TRBJ2-1; D possibly corresponds to TRBD2 (5 bases). Trimming took off 5 bases at V and 3 bases at J, with 12 bases between the two ends. CDR1 is SGHDT and CDR2 is YYEEEE in the germline V gene. This CDR3 comprises 14 residues.

Ten or more counts support this clonotype. The rearrangement joins TRBV29-1 to TRBJ2-1, with a tentative D call TRBD2 (6 bases). The CDR3 loop spans 14 amino acids. V lost 4 bases, J lost 2 bases, and 12 bases lay in between. Per germline, CDR1 SQVTM and CDR2 ANQGSEA. The CDR3 bases are TGCAGCGTTGGCTGGGGAGGCCCCTACAATGAGCAGTTCTTC. It is translated as CSVGWGGPYNEQFF.

In its sample, this clonotype was seen a few times. The V gene is TRBV5-1, the J gene TRBJ2-3; 15 nucleotides match TRBD2. The CDR3 consists of 15 residues. The junction had 4 bases not matched to a gene; V was cut back by 4 bases and J by 7 bases. The germline V gene encodes CDR1 SGHRS and CDR2 YFSETQ. The CDR3, as DNA: TGCGCCAGCAGCACCGGGACTAGCGGGAGGAATACGCAGTATTTT. Protein sequence: CASSTGTSGRNTQYF.

Here the CDR3 reads CSVDGGATDTQYF. The CDR3 nucleotides read TGCAGCGTTGATGGGGGGGCCACAGATACGCAGTATTTT. This chain links TRBV29-1 with TRBJ2-3; perhaps TRBD2 as D (7 bases). CDR3 length equals 13 residues. Germline V gene lookup returns CDR1 SQVTM and CDR2 ANQGSEA. The V end lost 3 bases, the J end lost 2 bases, and 9 bases lay between the germline ends.

The chain couples TRBV20-1 to TRBJ2-1; D unresolved. Per the germline V gene, CDR1 is DFQATT and CDR2 is SNEGSKA (reference sequence). Trimming took off 3 bases at V and 0 bases at J, with 9 bases between the two ends. This CDR3 spans 14 amino acids. The chain's CDR3 is CSASPRSSYNEQFF. DNA of the CDR3: TGCAGTGCTAGTCCCAGGTCCTCCTACAATGAGCAGTTCTTC.

The V and J genes are TRBV7-3 and TRBJ2-5; D is possibly TRBD1 (5 bases). Germline values: CDR1 SGHTA, CDR2 FQGTGA. CDR3 size: 15 residues. The V gene lost 0 bases and the J gene lost 5 bases, with 13 bases spanning the gap. This CDR3 is CASSLTVGPLETQYF. The DNA for the CDR3 is TGTGCCAGCAGCTTAACGGTGGGGCCATTGGAGACCCAGTACTTC. The entire variable domain, with the rest obtained from reference TRBV7-3 and TRBJ2-5, is as follows: GAGVSQTPSNKVTEKGKYVELRCDPISGHTALYWYRQSLGQGPEFLIYFQGTGAADDSGLPNDRFFAVRPEGSVSTLKIQRTERGDSAVYLCASSLTVGPLETQYFGPGTRLLVL.

This clonotype showed up many times. V is TRBV29-1 and J is TRBJ2-7; 9 bases agree with TRBD1. V dropped 7 bases and J dropped 1; count of bases not matched to a gene: 11. The CDR3 is 15 amino acids. The germline gives CDR1 SQVTM, CDR2 ANQGSEA. The CDR3 spells CSASRGTGMSYEQYF. CDR3 sequence (DNA): TGCAGCGCTTCCCGGGGGACAGGGATGTCCTACGAGCAGTACTTC.